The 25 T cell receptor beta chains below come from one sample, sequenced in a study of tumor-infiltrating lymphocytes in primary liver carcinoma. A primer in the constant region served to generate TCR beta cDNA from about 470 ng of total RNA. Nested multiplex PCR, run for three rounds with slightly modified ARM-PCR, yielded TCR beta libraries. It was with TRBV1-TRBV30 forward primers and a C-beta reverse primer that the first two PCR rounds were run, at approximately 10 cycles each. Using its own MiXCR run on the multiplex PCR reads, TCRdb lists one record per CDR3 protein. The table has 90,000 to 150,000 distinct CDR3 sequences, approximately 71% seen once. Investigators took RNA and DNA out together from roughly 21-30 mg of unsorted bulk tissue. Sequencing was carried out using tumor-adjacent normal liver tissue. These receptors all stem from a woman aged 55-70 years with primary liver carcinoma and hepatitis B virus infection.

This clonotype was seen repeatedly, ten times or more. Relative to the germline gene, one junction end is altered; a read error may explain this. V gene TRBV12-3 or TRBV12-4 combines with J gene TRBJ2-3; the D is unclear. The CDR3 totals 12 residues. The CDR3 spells CASSSQERLGFF. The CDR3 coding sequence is TGTGCCAGCAGTTCCCAAGAGAGATTAGGTTTTTTT.

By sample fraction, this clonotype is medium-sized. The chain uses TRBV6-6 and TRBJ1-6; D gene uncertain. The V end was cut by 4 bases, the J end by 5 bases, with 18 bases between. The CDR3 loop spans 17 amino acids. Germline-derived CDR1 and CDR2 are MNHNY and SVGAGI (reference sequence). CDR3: CASSSLGRGINNSPLHF. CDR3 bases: TGTGCCAGCAGTTCCCTGGGGAGAGGGATCAATAATTCACCCCTCCACTTT.

In nucleotides, the CDR3 is TGTGCCAGCATGGCGACACTAGCGGGGTACTCTTACGAGCAGTACTTC. Encoded protein: CASMATLAGYSYEQYF. The V and J genes are TRBV6-5 and TRBJ2-7; 10 bases are a match to TRBD2. Germline trimming cut 7 bases from V and 4 bases from J; bases unmatched to any gene: 13. There are 16 residues in the CDR3. Germline V gene lookup returns CDR1 MNHEY and CDR2 SVGAGI.

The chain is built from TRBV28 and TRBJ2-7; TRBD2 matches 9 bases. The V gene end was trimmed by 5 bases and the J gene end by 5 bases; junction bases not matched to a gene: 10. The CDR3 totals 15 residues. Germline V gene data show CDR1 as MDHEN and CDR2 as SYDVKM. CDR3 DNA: TGTGCCAGCAGTCTCCCAGCGGGAGGAGGGAACGAGCAGTACTTC. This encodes CASSLPAGGGNEQYF.

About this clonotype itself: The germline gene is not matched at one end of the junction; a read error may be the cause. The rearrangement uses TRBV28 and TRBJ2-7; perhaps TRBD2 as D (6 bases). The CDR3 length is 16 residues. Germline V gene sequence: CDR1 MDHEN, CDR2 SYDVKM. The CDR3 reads CASSLWGTEGSYELYF. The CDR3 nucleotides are TGTGCCAGCAGTTTATGGGGGACGGAGGGGTCCTACGAGCTGTACTTC. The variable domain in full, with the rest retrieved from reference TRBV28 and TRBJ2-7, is DVKVTQSSRYLVKRTGEKVFLECVQDMDHENMFWYRQDPGLGLRLIYFSYDVKMKEKGDIPEGYSVSREKKERFSLILESASTNQTSMYLCASSLWGTEGSYELYFGPGTRLTVT.

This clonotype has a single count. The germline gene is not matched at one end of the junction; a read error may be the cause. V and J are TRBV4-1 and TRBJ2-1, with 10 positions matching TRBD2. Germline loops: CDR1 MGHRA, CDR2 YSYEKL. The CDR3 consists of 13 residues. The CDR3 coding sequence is TGCGCCAGCCCTCGACTAGCGGGCAATAAGCAGTTCTTC. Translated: CASPRLAGNKQFF.

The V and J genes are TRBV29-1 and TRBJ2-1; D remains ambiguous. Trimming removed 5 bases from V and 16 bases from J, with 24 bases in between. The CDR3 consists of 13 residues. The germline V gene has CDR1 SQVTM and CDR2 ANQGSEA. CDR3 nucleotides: TGCAGCGTTCCACTTCCGGGCCTGAATGAGTATTTCTTC. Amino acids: CSVPLPGLNEYFF.

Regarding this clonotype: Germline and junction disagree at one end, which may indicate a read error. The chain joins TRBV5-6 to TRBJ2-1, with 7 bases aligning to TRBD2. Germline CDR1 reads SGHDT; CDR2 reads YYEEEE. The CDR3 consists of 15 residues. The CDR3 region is CPSSSRTRTSNEQFF. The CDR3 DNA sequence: TGTCCCAGCAGCTCCCGGACTAGGACGAGCAATGAGCAGTTCTTC.

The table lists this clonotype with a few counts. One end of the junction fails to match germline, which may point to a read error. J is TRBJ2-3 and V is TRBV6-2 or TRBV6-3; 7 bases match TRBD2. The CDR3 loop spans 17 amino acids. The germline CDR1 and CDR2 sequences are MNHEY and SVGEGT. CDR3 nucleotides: TGTGCCGGCAGTTCCCCCCGGAGAGGGAGGGGCACAGATACGCAGTATTTT. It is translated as CAGSSPRRGRGTDTQYF.

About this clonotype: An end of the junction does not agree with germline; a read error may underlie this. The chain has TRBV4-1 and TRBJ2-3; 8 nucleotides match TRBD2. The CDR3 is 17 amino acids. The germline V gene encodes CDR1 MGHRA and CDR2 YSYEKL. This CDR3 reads CASSQAPRTSKADMQYF. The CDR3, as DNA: TGCGCCAGCAGCCAAGCCCCCAGGACTAGCAAGGCAGATATGCAGTATTTT.

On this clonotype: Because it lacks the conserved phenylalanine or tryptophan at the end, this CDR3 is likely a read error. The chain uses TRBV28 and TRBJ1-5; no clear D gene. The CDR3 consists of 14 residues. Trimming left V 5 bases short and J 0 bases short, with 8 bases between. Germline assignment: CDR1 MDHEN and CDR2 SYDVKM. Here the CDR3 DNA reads TGTGCCAGCAGTCTACCTCGTAGCAATCAGCCCCAGCATCTT. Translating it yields CASSLPRSNQPQHL.

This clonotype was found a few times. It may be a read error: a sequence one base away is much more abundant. Here the CDR3 DNA reads TGCAGCGCGAAATCGGGACAGGCAGAGCGGGACGGGGAGCTGTTTTTT. Protein: CSAKSGQAERDGELFF. This chain joins TRBV29-1 and TRBJ2-2; possibly TRBD1 for D (8 bases). The CDR3 extends over 16 amino acids. Germline V gene lookup returns CDR1 SQVTM and CDR2 ANQGSEA. Trimming removed 7 bases from V and 7 bases from J, with 25 bases in between.

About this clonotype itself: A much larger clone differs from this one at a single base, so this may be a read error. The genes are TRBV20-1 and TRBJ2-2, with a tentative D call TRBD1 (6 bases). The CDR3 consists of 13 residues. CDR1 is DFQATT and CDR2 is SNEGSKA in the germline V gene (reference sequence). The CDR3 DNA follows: TGCATTGTGCACAGGGCAAACACCGGGGAGCTGTTTTTT. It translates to CIVHRANTGELFF.

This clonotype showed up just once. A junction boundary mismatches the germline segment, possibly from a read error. CDR3 bases: TGCGCCAGTAGCTTGACCTCCGGTTCAGGGCGGACTGAAGCTTTCTTT. Encoded protein: CASSLTSGSGRTEAFF. The genes are TRBV5-1 and TRBJ1-1, with a possible D match to TRBD1 (5 bases). This CDR3 region has 16 residues. Germline V gene sequence: CDR1 SGHRS, CDR2 YFSETQ.

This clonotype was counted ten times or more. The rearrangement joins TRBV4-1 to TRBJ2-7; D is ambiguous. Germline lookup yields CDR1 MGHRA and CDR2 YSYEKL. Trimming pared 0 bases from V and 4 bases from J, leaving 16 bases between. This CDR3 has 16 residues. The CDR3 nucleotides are TGCGCCAGCAGCCAAGATACGGAGACAAGACTTTACGAGCAGTACTTC. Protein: CASSQDTETRLYEQYF.

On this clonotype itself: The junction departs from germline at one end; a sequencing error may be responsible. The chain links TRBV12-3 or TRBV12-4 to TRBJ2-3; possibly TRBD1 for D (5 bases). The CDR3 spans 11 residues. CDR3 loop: CASSVTGTQYF. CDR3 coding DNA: TGTGCAAGCAGTGTCACAGGTACGCAGTATTTT.

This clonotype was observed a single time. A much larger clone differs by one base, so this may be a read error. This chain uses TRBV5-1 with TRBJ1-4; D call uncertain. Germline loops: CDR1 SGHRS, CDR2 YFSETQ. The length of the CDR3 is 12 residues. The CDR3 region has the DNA TGCACCAGCAGCGCGTGGGGTGAAAAACTGTTTTTT. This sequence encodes CTSSAWGEKLFF.

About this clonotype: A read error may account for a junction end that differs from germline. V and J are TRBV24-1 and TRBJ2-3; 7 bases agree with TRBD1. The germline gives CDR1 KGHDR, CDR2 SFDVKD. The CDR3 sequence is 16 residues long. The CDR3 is CTTSDVTGWRTDTQYF. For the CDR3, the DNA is TGTACCACCAGTGATGTGACAGGGTGGCGCACAGATACGCAGTATTTT.

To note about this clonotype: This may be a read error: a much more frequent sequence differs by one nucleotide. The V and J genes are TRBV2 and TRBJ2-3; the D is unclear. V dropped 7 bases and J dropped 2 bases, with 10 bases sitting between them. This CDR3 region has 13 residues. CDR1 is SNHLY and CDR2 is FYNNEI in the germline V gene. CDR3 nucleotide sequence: TGTGCCAGCATGGTGGGATCCACAGATACGCAGTATTTT. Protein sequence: CASMVGSTDTQYF. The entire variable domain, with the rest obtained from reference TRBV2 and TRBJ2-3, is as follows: EPEVTQTPSHQVTQMGQEVILRCVPISNHLYFYWYRQILGQKVEFLVSFYNNEISEKSEIFDDQFSVERPDGSNFTLKIRSTKLEDSAMYFCASMVGSTDTQYFGPGTRLTVL.

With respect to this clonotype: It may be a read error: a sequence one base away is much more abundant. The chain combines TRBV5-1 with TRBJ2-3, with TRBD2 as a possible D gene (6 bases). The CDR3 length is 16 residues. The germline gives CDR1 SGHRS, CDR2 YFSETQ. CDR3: CASSLVRLGSIDTQYF. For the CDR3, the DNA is TGCGCCAGCAGCTTGGTACGGCTCGGGAGCATAGATACGCAGTATTTT.

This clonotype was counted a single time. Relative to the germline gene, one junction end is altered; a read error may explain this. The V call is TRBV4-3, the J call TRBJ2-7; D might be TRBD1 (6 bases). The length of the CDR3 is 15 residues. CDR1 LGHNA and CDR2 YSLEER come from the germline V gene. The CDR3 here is CTSSQLRDTSYERYF. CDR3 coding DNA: TGCACCAGCAGCCAGCTCCGGGACACCTCCTACGAGCGGTACTTC.

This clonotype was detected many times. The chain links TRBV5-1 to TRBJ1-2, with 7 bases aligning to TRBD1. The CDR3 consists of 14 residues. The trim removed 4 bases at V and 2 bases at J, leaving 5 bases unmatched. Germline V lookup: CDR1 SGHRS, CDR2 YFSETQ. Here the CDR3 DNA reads TGCGCCAGCAGCATGACAGGGCCCAACTATGGCTACACCTTC. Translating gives CASSMTGPNYGYTF.

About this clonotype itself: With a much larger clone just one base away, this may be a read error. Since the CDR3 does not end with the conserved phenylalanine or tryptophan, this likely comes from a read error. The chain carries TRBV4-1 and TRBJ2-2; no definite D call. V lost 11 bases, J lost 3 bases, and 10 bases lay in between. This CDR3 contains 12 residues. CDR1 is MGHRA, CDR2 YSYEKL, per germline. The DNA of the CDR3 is TGCGCCGGGGAAGGCGACACCGGGGAGCTGTTTCTT. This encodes CAGEGDTGELFL.

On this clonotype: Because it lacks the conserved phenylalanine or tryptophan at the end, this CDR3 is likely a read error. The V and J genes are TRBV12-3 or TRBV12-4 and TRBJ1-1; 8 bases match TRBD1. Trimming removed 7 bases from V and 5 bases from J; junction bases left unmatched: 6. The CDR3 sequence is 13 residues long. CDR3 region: CASTQGACTEAFL. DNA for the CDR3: TGTGCCAGCACCCAGGGGGCTTGTACTGAAGCTTTCTTA.

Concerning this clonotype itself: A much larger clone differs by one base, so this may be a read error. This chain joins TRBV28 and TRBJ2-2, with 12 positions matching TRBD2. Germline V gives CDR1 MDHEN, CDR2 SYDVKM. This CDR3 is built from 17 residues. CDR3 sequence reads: CVSSFPSGRARTGELFF. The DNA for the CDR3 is TGTGTCAGCAGTTTTCCTAGCGGGAGGGCTCGGACCGGGGAGCTGTTTTTT.